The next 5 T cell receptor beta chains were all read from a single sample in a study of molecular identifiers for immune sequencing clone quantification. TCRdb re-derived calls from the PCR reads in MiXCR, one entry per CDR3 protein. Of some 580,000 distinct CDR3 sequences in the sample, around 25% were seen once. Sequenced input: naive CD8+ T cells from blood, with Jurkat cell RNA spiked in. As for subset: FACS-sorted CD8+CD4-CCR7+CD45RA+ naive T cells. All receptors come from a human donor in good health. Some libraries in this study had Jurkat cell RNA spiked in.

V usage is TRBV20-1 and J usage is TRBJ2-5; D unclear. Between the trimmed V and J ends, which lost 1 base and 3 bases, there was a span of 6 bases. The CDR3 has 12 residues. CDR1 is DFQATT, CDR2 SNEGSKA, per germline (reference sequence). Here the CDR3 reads CSARATEETQYF. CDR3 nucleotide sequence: TGCAGTGCTAGAGCTACGGAAGAGACCCAGTACTTC.

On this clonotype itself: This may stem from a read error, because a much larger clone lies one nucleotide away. The CDR3 nucleotides are TGTGCCAGCTGCCACCGGGACAGGGTCAATGAAAAACTGGTTTTT. Translating gives CASCHRDRVNEKLVF. The chain uses TRBV2 and TRBJ1-4, with 9 bases that match TRBD1. This CDR3 has 15 residues. CDR1 SNHLY and CDR2 FYNNEI come from the germline V gene.

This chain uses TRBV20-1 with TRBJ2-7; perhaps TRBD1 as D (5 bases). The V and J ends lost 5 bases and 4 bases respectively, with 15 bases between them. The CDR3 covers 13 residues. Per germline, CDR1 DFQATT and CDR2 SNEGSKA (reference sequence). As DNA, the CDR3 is TGCAGTGCTGGGGCCAGAGCGTTTTACGAGCAGTACTTC. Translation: CSAGARAFYEQYF.

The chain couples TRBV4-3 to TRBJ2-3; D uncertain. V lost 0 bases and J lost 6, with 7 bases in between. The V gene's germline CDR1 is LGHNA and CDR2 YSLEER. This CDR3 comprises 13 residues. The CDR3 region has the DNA TGCGCCAGCAGCCAAGATACGTGGGATACGCAGTATTTT. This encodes CASSQDTWDTQYF.

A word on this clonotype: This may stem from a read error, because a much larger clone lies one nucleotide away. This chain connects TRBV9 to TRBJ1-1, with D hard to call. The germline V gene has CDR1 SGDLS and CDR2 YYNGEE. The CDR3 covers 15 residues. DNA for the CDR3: TGTGCCAGCAGCGTAGTGAAAGACCTACACACTAAAGCTTTCTTT. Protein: CASSVVKDLHTKAFF.